Shown below are 2 T cell receptor beta chains from a single sample sequenced in a study of blood T cell repertoires in COVID-19. The method was immunoSEQ multiplex PCR; TCRdb's version includes in-frame clones alone and lacks a portion of them. The repertoire has 95,000 to 100,000 clones, approximately 92% of them found once; the top ten carry around 6%. Sequencing was performed on peripheral blood. The receptors originated from a man between 50 and 59 years old with active COVID-19.

The CDR3 DNA sequence: TGTGCCAGCAGCTTATGGCAGGGGAGCCACGAGCAGTACTTC. Protein sequence: CASSLWQGSHEQYF. The V call is TRBV11-2, the J call TRBJ2-7; tentatively, D is TRBD1 (6 bases). V gave up 2 bases and J gave up 5 bases, with 13 bases separating them. Germline loops: CDR1 SGHAT, CDR2 FQNNGV. The CDR3 consists of 14 residues.

The chain carries TRBV6-2 or TRBV6-3 and TRBJ2-7, with 11 bases lining up with TRBD2. The CDR3 is made up of 14 amino acids. With V trimmed by 0 bases and J by 11 bases, 6 bases remained unmatched. Germline lookup yields CDR1 MNHEY and CDR2 SVGEGT. CDR3 in DNA: TGTGCCAGCAGTTACTCGGTAGCGGGAGGGCCTAAGTACTTC. Translating it yields CASSYSVAGGPKYF.